This T cell receptor beta chain is drawn from a study of human T cells and chemical hapten exposure. Study at large: An area of 2 cm by 2 cm on upper inner arm skin received 2% DPC for sensitization.

TCRdb analysed the RACE reads with MiXCR anew, one entry per CDR3 protein. The sample carries over 55,000 distinct CDR3 sequences, more than 9% recorded once. The CDR3 is 18 amino acids. Germline V gene data show CDR1 as MDHEN and CDR2 as SYDVKM. Trimming removed 2 bases from V and 2 bases from J; junction bases left unmatched: 9. The time point here: pre-sensitization, week 0. The treatment denotes: therapeutic diphenylcyclopropenone sensitization with weekly scalp DPC. A few counts support this clonotype. The chain has TRBV28 and TRBJ2-3; 11 bases map to TRBD2. This sample comprised whole blood, obtained in connection with sensitization to the hapten diphenylcyclopropenone (DPC). The receptor comes from a man aged 35-49 years with alopecia areata. Some clones in this sample may be carry-over from other donors' samples. In nucleotides, the CDR3 is TGTGCCAGCAGTTTAGGTCCGCTACTAGCGGGGGACACAGATACGCAGTATTTT. It yields the protein CASSLGPLLAGDTDTQYF.